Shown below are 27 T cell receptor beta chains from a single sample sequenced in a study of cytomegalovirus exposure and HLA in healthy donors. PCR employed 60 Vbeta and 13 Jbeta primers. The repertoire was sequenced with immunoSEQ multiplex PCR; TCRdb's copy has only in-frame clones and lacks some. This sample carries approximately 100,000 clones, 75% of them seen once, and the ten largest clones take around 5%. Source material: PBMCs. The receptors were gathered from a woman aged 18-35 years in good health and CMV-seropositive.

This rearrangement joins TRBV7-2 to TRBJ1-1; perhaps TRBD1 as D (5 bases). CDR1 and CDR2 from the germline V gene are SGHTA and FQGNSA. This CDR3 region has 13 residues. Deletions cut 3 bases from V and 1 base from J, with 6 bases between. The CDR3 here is CASSFQGNTEAFF. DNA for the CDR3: TGTGCCAGCAGCTTTCAGGGGAACACTGAAGCTTTCTTT.

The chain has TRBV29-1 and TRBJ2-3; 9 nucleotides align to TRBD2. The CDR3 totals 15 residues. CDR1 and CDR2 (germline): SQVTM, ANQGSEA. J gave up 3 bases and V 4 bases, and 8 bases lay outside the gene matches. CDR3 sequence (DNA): TGCAGCGTTGGACTTAGCGGGAGTATTACAGATACGCAGTATTTT. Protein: CSVGLSGSITDTQYF.

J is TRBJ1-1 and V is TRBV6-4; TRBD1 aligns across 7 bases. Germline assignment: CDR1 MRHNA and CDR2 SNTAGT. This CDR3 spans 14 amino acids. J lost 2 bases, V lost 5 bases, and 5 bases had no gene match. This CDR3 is CASSPTGFNTEAFF. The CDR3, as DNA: TGTGCCAGCAGTCCGACAGGGTTTAACACTGAAGCTTTCTTT.

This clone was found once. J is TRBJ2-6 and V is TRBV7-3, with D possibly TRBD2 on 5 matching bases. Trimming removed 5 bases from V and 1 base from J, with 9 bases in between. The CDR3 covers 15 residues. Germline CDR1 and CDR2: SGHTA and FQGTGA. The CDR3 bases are TGTGCCAGCAGCCCCGGGGAGTCTGGGGCCAACGTCCTGACTTTC. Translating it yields CASSPGESGANVLTF.

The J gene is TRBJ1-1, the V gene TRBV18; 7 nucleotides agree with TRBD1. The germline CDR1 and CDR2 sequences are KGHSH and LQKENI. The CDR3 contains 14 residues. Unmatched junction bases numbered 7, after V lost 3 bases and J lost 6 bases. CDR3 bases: TGTGCCAGCTCACCCCTGACAGGGTTGTCTGAAGCTTTCTTT. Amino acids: CASSPLTGLSEAFF.

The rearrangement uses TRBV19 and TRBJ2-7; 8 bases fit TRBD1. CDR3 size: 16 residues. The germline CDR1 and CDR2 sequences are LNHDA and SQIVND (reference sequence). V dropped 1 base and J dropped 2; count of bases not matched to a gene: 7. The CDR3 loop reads CASSIGHGQGPYEQYF. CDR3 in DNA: TGTGCCAGTAGTATAGGGCACGGACAGGGCCCCTACGAGCAGTACTTC.

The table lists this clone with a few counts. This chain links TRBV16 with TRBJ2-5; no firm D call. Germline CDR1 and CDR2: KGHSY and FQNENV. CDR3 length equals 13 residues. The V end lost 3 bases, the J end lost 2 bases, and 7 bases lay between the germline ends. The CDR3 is CASSHPLQETQYF. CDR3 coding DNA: TGTGCCAGCAGCCACCCCCTTCAAGAGACCCAGTACTTC.

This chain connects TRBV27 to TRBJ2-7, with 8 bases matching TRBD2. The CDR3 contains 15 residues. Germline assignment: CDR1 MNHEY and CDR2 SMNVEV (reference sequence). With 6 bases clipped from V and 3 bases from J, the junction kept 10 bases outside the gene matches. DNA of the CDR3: TGTGCCAGCAGCCCCCGGGGGGGGATTGGCTACGAGCAGTACTTC. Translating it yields CASSPRGGIGYEQYF.

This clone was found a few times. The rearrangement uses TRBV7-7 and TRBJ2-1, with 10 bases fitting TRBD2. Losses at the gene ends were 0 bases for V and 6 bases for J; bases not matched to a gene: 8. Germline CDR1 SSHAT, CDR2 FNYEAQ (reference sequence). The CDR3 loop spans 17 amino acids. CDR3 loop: CASSLATSGTPINEQFF. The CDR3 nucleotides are TGTGCCAGCAGCTTAGCAACTAGCGGGACTCCTATCAATGAGCAGTTCTTC.

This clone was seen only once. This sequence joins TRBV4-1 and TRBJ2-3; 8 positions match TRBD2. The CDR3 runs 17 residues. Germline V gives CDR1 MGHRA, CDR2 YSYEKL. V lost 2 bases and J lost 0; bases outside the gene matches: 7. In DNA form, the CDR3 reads TGCGCCAGCAGCCAACCCGTAGCGGGGACTAGCACAGATACGCAGTATTTT. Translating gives CASSQPVAGTSTDTQYF.

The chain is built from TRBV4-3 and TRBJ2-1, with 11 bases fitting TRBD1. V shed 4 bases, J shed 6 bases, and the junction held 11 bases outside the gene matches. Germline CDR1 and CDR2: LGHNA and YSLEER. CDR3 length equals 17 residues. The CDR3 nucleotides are TGCGCCAGCAGCCCATTCCCCGGGACAGGGGGTACCAATGAGCAGTTCTTC. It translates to CASSPFPGTGGTNEQFF.

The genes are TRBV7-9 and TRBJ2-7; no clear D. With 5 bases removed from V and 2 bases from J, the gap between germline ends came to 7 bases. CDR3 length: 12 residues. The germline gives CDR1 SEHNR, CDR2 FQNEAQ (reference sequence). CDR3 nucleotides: TGTGCCAGCAGCCCTCTTCCCTACGAGCAGTACTTC. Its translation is CASSPLPYEQYF.

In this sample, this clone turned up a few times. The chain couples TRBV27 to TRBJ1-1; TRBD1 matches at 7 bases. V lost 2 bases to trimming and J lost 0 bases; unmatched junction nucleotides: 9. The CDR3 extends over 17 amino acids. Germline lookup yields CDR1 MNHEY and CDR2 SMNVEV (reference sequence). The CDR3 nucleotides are TGTGCCAGCAGTTTACAATGGGCGAGGGGGCTGAACACTGAAGCTTTCTTT. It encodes CASSLQWARGLNTEAFF.

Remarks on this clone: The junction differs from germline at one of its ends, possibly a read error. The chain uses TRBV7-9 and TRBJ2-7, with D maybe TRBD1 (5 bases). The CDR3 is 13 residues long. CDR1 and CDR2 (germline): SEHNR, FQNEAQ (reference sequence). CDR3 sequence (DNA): TGTTCCAGCAGCTTACTACAGGCCAGCGAGCAGTACTTC. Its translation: CSSSLLQASEQYF.

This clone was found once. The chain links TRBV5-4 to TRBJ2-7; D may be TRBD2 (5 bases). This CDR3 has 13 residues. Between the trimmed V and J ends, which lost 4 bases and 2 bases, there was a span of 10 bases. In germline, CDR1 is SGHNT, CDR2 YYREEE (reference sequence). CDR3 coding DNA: TGTGCCAGCAGCCCGAGCGGCCCCTACGAGCAGTACTTC. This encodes CASSPSGPYEQYF. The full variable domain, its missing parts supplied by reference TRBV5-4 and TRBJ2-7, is ETGVTQSPTHLIKTRGQQVTLRCSSQSGHNTVSWYQQALGQGPQFIFQYYREEENGRGNFPPRFSGLQFPNYSSELNVNALELDDSALYLCASSPSGPYEQYFGPGTRLTVT.

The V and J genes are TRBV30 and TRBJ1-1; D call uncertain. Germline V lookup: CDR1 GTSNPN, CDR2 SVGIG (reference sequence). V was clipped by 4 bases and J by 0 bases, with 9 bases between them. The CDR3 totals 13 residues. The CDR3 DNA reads TGTGCCTGGACCCGGGGATTGAACACTGAAGCTTTCTTT. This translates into CAWTRGLNTEAFF.

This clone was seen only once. CDR3 DNA sequence: TGTGCCAGCAGCTTACCGCTAGCGGGAGACCACAATGAGCAGTTCTTC. It encodes CASSLPLAGDHNEQFF. The rearrangement joins TRBV11-2 to TRBJ2-1, with TRBD2 matching over 10 bases. The CDR3 is 16 amino acids. After removal of 2 bases from V and 5 bases from J, the junction contained 6 bases not matched to a gene. Looked up from germline, CDR1 is SGHAT and CDR2 is FQNNGV.

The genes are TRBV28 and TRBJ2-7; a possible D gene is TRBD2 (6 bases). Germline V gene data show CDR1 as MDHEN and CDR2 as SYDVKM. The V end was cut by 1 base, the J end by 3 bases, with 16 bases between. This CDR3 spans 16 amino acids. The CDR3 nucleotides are TGTGCCAGCAGTTTATTCCACCTCGGGGGTGGCTACGAGCAGTACTTC. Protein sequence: CASSLFHLGGGYEQYF.

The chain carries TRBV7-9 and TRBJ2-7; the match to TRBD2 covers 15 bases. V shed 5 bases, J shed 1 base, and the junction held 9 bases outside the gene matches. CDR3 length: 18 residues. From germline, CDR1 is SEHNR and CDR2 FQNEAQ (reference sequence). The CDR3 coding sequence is TGTGCCAGCAGCGAGCCGGGACTAGCGGGAGGAAAGTCCTACGAGCAGTACTTC. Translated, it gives CASSEPGLAGGKSYEQYF.

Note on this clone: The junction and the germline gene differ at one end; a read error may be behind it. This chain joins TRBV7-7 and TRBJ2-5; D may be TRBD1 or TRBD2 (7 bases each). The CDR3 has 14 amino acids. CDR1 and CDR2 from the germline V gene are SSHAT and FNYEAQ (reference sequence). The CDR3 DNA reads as TGTGCTAGCAGCGGGGACAGCTTCCAAGAGACCCAGTACTTC. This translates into CASSGDSFQETQYF.

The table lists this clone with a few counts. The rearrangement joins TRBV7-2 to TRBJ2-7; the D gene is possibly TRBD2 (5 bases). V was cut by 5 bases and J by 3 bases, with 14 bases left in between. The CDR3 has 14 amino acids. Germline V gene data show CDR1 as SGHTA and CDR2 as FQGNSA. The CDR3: CASSTTAADYEQYF. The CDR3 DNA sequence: TGTGCCAGCAGCACCACAGCGGCAGACTACGAGCAGTACTTC. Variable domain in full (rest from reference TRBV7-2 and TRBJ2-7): GAGVSQSPSNKVTEKGKDVELRCDPISGHTALYWYRQSLGQGLEFLIYFQGNSAPDKSGLPSDRFSAERTGGSVSTLTIQRTQQEDSAVYLCASSTTAADYEQYFGPGTRLTVT.

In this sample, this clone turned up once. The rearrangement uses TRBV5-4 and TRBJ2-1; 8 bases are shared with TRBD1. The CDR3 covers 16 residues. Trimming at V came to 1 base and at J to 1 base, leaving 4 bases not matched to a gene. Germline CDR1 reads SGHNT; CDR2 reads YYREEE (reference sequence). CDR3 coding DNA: TGTGCCAGCAGCTTGCCGGGGACAGGATCCTACAATGAGCAGTTCTTC. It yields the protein CASSLPGTGSYNEQFF.

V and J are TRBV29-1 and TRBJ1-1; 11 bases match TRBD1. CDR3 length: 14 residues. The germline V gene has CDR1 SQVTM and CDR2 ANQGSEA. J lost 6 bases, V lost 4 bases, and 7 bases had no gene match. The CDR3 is CSVGQGQGGAEAFF. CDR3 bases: TGCAGCGTTGGTCAGGGACAGGGGGGAGCTGAAGCTTTCTTT.

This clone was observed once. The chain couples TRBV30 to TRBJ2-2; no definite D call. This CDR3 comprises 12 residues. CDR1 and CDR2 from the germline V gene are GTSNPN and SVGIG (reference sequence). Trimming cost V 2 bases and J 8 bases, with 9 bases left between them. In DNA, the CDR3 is TGTGCCTGGAGTACCCGCCTAGGGGAGCTGTTTTTT. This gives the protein CAWSTRLGELFF.

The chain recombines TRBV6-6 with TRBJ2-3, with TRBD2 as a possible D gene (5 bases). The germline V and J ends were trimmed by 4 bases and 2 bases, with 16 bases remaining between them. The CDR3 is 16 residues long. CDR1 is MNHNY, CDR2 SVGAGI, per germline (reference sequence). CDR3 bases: TGTGCCAGCAGTTTTCCCACGGACGGACTCACAGATACGCAGTATTTT. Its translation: CASSFPTDGLTDTQYF.

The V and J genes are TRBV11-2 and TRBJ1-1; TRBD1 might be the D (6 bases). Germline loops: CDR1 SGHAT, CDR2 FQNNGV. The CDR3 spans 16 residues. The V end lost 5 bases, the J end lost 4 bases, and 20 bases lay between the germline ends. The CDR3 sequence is CASSPIVRGGRTEAFF. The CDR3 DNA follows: TGTGCCAGCAGCCCAATAGTGCGGGGGGGGCGCACTGAAGCTTTCTTT. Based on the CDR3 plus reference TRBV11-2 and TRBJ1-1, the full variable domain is EAGVAQSPRYKIIEKRQSVAFWCNPISGHATLYWYQQILGQGPKLLIQFQNNGVVDDSQLPKDRFSAERLKGVDSTLKIQPAKLEDSAVYLCASSPIVRGGRTEAFFGQGTRLTVV.

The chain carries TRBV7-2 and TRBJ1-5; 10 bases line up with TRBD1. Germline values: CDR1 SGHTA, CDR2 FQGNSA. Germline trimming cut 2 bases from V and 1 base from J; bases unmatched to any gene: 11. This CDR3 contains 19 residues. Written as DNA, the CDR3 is TGTGCCAGCAGCTTAATTAGGACAGGGGGGACCTTAAGCAATCAGCCCCAGCATTTT. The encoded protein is CASSLIRTGGTLSNQPQHF.